The sample holds a few counts of the clone carrying this T cell receptor (beta chain). Its cognate antigen is unknown. The sample has other DNA sequences that encode this CDR3 too. Losses at the gene ends were 5 bases for V and 2 bases for J; bases not matched to a gene: 2. Germline CDR1 reads SGHTA; CDR2 reads FQGNSA. The CDR3 extends over 15 amino acids. These data are taken from a study of cytomegalovirus exposure and HLA in healthy donors. Whole-study context: An earlier analysis identified 117 million unique TCR beta sequences in about 170 million T cells. Study-wide results and limits: Researchers catalogued 164 TCR beta chains as cytomegalovirus-associated. The authors judged a highly shared variant cluster likely a sequencing artifact.

PCR amplification relied on 60 Vbeta primers (plus 13 Jbeta primers). The table came from immunoSEQ multiplex PCR; TCRdb's copy has only in-frame clones and leaves some out. The sample holds about 160,000 clones, about 81% seen once. This TCR derives from a woman in her fifties or sixties in good health and CMV-seropositive. This chain links TRBV7-2 with TRBJ2-7; 14 nucleotides agree with TRBD2. Sample: PBMCs. Here the CDR3 reads CASSTTSGGAYEQYF. The CDR3 DNA follows: TGTGCCAGCAGCACGACTAGCGGGGGGGCCTACGAGCAGTACTTC.